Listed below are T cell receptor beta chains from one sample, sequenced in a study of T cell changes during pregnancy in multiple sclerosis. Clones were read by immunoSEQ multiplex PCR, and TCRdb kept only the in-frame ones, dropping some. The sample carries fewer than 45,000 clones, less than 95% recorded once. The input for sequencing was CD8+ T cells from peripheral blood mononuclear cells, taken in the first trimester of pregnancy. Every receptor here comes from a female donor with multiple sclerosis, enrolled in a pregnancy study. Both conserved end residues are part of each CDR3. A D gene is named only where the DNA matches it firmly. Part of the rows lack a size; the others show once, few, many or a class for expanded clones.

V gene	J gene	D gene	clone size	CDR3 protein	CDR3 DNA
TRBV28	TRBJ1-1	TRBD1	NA	CASSLQTGGPGNTEAFF	TGTGCCAGCAGTTTACAGACAGGGGGCCCGGGGAACACTGAAGCTTTCTTT
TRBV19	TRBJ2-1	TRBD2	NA	CASSLTSADYNEQFF	TGTGCCAGTAGCTTGACTAGCGCCGATTACAATGAGCAGTTCTTC
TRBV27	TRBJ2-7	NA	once	CASSLGGVGFYEQYF	TGTGCCAGCAGTTTGGGCGGGGTAGGGTTCTACGAGCAGTACTTC
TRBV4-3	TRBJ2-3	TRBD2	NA	CASSPYPTSGAPDTQYF	TGCGCCAGCAGCCCATACCCGACTAGCGGTGCCCCAGATACGCAGTATTTT
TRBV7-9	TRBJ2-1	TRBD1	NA	CASSYPDRGAHNEQFF	TGTGCCAGCAGCTACCCTGACAGGGGGGCCCACAATGAGCAGTTCTTC
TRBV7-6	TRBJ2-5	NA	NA	CASSQLSGLGETQYF	TGTGCCAGCAGCCAACTGTCAGGGCTCGGGGAGACCCAGTACTTC
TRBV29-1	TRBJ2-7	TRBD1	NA	CSASGTASSYEQYF	TGCAGCGCTTCCGGGACAGCGAGCTCCTACGAGCAGTACTTC
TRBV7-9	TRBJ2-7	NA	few	CASERDINEQYF	TGTGCCTCCGAGAGGGACATCAACGAGCAGTACTTC
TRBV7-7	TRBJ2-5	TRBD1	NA	CASSLAPRQGMETQYF	TGTGCCAGCAGCTTAGCGCCGAGACAGGGCATGGAGACCCAGTACTTC
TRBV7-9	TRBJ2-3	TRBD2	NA	CASSHLLAGSGDTQYF	TGTGCCAGCAGCCACCTACTAGCGGGATCAGGGGATACGCAGTATTTT
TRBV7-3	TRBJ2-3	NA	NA	CASSLNGAPDTQYF	TGTGCCAGCAGCTTAAATGGAGCCCCAGATACGCAGTATTTT
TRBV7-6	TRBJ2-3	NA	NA	CASSSPGGADTQYF	TGTGCCAGCAGCTCCCCGGGGGGCGCAGATACGCAGTATTTT
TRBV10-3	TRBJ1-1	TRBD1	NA	CATLPTAGGTEAFF	TGTGCCACACTACCGACGGCAGGGGGTACTGAAGCTTTCTTT
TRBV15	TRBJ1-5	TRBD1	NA	CATSRTGGSDQPQHF	TGTGCCACCAGCCGGACAGGTGGGTCCGATCAGCCCCAGCATTTT
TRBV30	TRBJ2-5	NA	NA	CAWSVPAGRGETQYF	TGTGCCTGGAGTGTCCCGGCCGGCAGGGGAGAGACCCAGTACTTC
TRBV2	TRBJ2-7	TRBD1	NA	CASTAVGGFYEQYF	TGTGCCAGCACCGCCGTAGGGGGCTTCTACGAGCAGTACTTC
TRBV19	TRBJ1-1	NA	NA	CASSIVGGGMNTEAFF	TGTGCCAGTAGTATAGTCGGGGGGGGGATGAACACTGAAGCTTTCTTT
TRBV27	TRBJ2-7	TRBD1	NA	CASGRISGGSYEQYF	TGTGCCAGCGGAAGAATCTCAGGGGGATCCTACGAGCAGTACTTC
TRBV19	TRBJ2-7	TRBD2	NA	CASSNMRTSAMYEQYF	TGTGCCAGTAGCAATATGAGGACTAGCGCTATGTACGAGCAGTACTTC
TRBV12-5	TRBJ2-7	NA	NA	CASASGPSYEQYF	TGTGCTAGTGCGAGTGGGCCATCCTACGAGCAGTACTTC
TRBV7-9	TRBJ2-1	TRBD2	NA	CASSFSSGSTGGEQFF	TGTGCCAGCAGCTTTTCGAGCGGGAGTACGGGCGGTGAGCAGTTCTTC
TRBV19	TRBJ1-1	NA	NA	CASSIGEVYSTEAFF	TGTGCCAGTAGTATCGGGGAAGTGTATTCCACTGAAGCTTTCTTT
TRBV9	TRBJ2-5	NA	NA	CASSVDRGGGQETQYF	TGTGCCAGCAGCGTCGACAGGGGCGGGGGCCAAGAGACCCAGTACTTC
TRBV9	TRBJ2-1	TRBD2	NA	CASSFSGGHNEQFF	TGTGCCAGCAGCTTCAGCGGGGGCCACAATGAGCAGTTCTTC
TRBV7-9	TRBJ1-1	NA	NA	CASSSPQGTNTEAFF	TGTGCCAGCAGCTCCCCCCAGGGAACGAACACTGAAGCTTTCTTT
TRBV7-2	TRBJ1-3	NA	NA	CASSPGRGLNTIYF	TGTGCCAGCAGCCCCGGACGGGGACTTAACACCATATATTTT
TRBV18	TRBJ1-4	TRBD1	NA	CASSPDRGVSEKLFF	TGTGCCAGCTCACCTGACAGGGGAGTTAGTGAAAAACTGTTTTTT
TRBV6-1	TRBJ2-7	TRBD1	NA	CASSGGTGNEQYF	TGTGCCAGCAGTGGCGGGACAGGGAACGAGCAGTACTTC
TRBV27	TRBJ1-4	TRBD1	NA	CASSSLQGPNEKLFF	TGTGCCAGCAGTTCATTACAGGGGCCTAATGAAAAACTGTTTTTT
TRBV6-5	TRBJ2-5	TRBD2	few	CASSLRAGEETQYF	TGTGCCAGCAGTCTCCGAGCGGGAGAGGAGACCCAGTACTTC
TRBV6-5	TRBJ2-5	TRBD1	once	CASSYSTTGGGEQYF	TGTGCCAGCAGTTACTCAACGACAGGGGGTGGTGAGCAGTACTTC
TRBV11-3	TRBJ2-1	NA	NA	CASSRPGLNNEQFF	TGTGCCAGCAGCAGACCGGGACTGAACAATGAGCAGTTCTTC
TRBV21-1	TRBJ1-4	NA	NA	CASSKEQQGGEKLFF	TGTGCCAGCAGCAAAGAACAACAGGGGGGTGAAAAACTGTTTTTT
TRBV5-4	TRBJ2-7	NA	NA	CASSTDSRSYEQYF	TGTGCCAGCAGCACGGACAGTAGGTCCTACGAGCAGTACTTC
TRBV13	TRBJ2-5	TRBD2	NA	CASSLVASGGQETQYF	TGTGCCAGCAGCTTAGTTGCTAGCGGGGGCCAAGAGACCCAGTACTTC
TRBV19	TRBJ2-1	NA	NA	CASTEQGSYNEQFF	TGTGCCAGTACCGAACAGGGATCCTACAATGAGCAGTTCTTC
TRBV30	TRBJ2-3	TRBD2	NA	CAWSNGTTSTDTQYF	TGTGCCTGGAGTAACGGGACTACTAGCACAGATACGCAGTATTTT
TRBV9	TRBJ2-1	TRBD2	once	CASSAPGGYNEQFF	TGTGCCAGCAGCGCCCCCGGGGGGTACAATGAGCAGTTCTTC
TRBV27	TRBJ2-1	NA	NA	CASSFAGSDIGSFYNEQFF	TGTGCCAGCAGTTTTGCGGGTTCCGACATAGGATCTTTCTACAATGAGCAGTTCTTC
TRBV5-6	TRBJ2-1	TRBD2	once	CASSTGTSSASEQFF	TGTGCCAGCAGCACCGGGACTAGCAGCGCAAGTGAGCAGTTCTTC
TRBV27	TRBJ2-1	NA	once	CASSLSRQVGMLDEQFF	TGTGCCAGCAGTTTATCAAGACAGGTAGGCATGTTGGATGAGCAGTTCTTC
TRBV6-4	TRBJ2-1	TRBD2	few	CATREDGTSGANEQFF	TGTGCCACCAGAGAAGACGGGACTAGCGGAGCCAATGAGCAGTTCTTC